This TCR beta chain was recovered during a study of read filtering for tumor transcriptome and immune sequencing. Whole-study context: Per sample, TCR-region reads ranged about 4 to 10.27 million by IR-seq, roughly 85 to 1,400 by RNA-seq.

This clonotype appeared a few times. From roughly 400 ng of RNA, a library with molecular barcoded alpha/delta and beta/gamma adaptors was made. TCRdb called the reads again in MiXCR, with one record for every CDR3 protein. The sample lists about 63,000 distinct CDR3 sequences, roughly 14% occurring once. Sequencing used a population of CD138-negative cells sorted from bone marrow. The origin of this receptor is a donor at least 40 years old with multiple myeloma.

CDR3 sequence reads: CASSLIPNTGELFF. The CDR3 coding sequence is TGCGCCAGCAGTTTGATCCCGAACACCGGGGAGCTGTTTTTT. This chain connects TRBV5-1 to TRBJ2-2; D is ambiguous. With 5 bases removed from V and 0 bases from J, the gap between germline ends came to 8 bases. The CDR3 has 14 amino acids. Germline CDR1 and CDR2: SGHRS and YFSETQ.